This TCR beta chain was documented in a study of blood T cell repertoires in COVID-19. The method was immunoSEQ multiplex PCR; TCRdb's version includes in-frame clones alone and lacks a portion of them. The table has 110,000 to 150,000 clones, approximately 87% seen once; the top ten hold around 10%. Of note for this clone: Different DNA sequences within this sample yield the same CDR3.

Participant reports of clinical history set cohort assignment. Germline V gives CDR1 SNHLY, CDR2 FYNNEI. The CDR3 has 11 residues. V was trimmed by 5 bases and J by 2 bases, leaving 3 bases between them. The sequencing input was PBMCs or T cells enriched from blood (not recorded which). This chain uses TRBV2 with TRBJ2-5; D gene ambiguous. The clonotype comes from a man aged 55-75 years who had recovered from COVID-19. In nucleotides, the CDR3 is TGTGCCAGCAGTTATCAAGAGACCCAGTACTTC. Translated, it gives CASSYQETQYF. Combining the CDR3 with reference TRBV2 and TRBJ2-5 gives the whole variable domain EPEVTQTPSHQVTQMGQEVILRCVPISNHLYFYWYRQILGQKVEFLVSFYNNEISEKSEIFDDQFSVERPDGSNFTLKIRSTKLEDSAMYFCASSYQETQYFGPGTRLLVL.